What follows are 22 T cell receptor beta chains derived from one specimen sequenced in a study of blood T cell repertoires in COVID-19. Using immunoSEQ multiplex PCR, the repertoire was profiled, and TCRdb retains in-frame clones only, with some absent. The table has a few hundred thousand clones, around 88% seen once. Sequenced input: peripheral blood. These receptors were taken from a woman aged 50 to 65 with COVID-19, enrolled during active disease.

The rearrangement joins TRBV11-2 to TRBJ2-3; 11 bases are a match to TRBD1. The CDR3 has 15 residues. The junction had 6 bases not matched to a gene; V was cut back by 5 bases and J by 5 bases. Germline CDR1 SGHAT, CDR2 FQNNGV. The CDR3 loop reads CASSLGQGARDTQYF. CDR3 coding DNA: TGTGCCAGCAGCCTCGGACAGGGGGCGCGAGATACGCAGTATTTT.

About this clone: Germline and junction disagree at one end, which may indicate a read error. J is TRBJ1-3 and V is TRBV5-1; 8 positions agree with TRBD1. The V gene's germline CDR1 is SGHRS and CDR2 YFSETQ. This CDR3 comprises 16 residues. CDR3 coding DNA: TGCGCCAGCAGTTTGGGGGACAGGCAGGCTGGAAACACCATATATTTT. This codes for CASSLGDRQAGNTIYF.

This chain uses TRBV18 with TRBJ1-2; TRBD1 matches 9 bases. The CDR3 is 15 amino acids. The V segment lost 5 bases and the J segment 3 bases; nucleotides outside the gene matches: 7. Germline V CDR1 and CDR2: KGHSH, LQKENI. CDR3 in DNA: TGTGCCAGCTCATCCGGGACAGGGACCGACTATGGCTACACCTTC. This codes for CASSSGTGTDYGYTF.

The chain is built from TRBV3-1 (or the pseudogene TRBV3-2) and TRBJ2-2; D may be TRBD2 (6 bases). Germline V CDR1 and CDR2: LGHDT, YNNKEL (reference sequence). Trimming removed 1 base from V and 7 bases from J, with 10 bases in between. The CDR3 runs 14 residues. DNA for the CDR3: TGTGCCAGCAGCCAAGGGGAGGTGCGCGGGGAGCTGTTTTTT. Its translation: CASSQGEVRGELFF.

The chain combines TRBV5-1 with TRBJ2-3; TRBD2 matches 10 bases. The V segment lost 3 bases and the J segment 2 bases; nucleotides outside the gene matches: 3. Germline CDR1 SGHRS, CDR2 YFSETQ. The CDR3 is 15 amino acids. The CDR3 spells CASSYGTSVTDTQYF. For the CDR3, the DNA is TGCGCCAGCAGCTACGGGACTAGCGTCACAGATACGCAGTATTTT. Supplemented by reference TRBV5-1 and TRBJ2-3, the full variable domain reads KAGVTQTPRYLIKTRGQQVTLSCSPISGHRSVSWYQQTPGQGLQFLFEYFSETQRNKGNFPGRFSGRQFSNSRSEMNVSTLELGDSALYLCASSYGTSVTDTQYFGPGTRLTVL.

The chain employs TRBV27 and TRBJ1-6; TRBD1 aligns across 7 bases. CDR1 and CDR2 (germline): MNHEY, SMNVEV (reference sequence). This CDR3 is 15 amino acids long. With 5 bases clipped from V and 9 bases from J, the junction kept 10 bases outside the gene matches. The CDR3 DNA reads TGTGCCAGCAGTCCGATGACAGGGTCTAGTTCACCCCTCCACTTT. Its protein is CASSPMTGSSSPLHF.

The chain couples TRBV6-5 to TRBJ2-6, with D uncertain. V lost 5 bases to trimming and J lost 4 bases, with 6 bases between them. The CDR3 runs to 13 residues. The germline V gene encodes CDR1 MNHEY and CDR2 SVGAGI. In DNA, the CDR3 is TGTGCCAGCAGTCCCATCGGGGCCAACGTCCTGACTTTC. Amino acids: CASSPIGANVLTF.

The chain couples TRBV12-2 to TRBJ2-7; the listed D gene, TRBD1, was not tested against the DNA. TRBV12-2 is a pseudogene locus. The CDR3 sequence is 13 residues long. CDR3 amino acids: CASRSRRQNKQYF. Written as DNA, the CDR3 is TGTGCAAGTCGCTCCCGGAGACAGAACAAGCAGTACTTC.

V gene TRBV30 combines with J gene TRBJ2-7; perhaps TRBD1 as D (6 bases). Germline CDR1 reads GTSNPN; CDR2 reads SVGIG (reference sequence). The CDR3 is 14 residues long. Trimming removed 5 bases at V and 7 bases at J, with 21 bases between. The CDR3 bases are TGTGCCTGGTCCTCCAGGGGCCTACTGCGGGAGCAGTACTTC. It specifies CAWSSRGLLREQYF.

The rearrangement links TRBV29-1 to TRBJ1-6, with 7 bases fitting TRBD1. The V and J ends lost 6 bases and 0 bases, in that order; junction bases with no gene match: 5. The CDR3 consists of 15 residues. Germline assignment: CDR1 SQVTM and CDR2 ANQGSEA. The CDR3 protein is CSVAQGSSYNSPLHF. The CDR3 DNA sequence: TGCAGCGTCGCACAGGGGAGCTCCTATAATTCACCCCTCCACTTT.

This chain links TRBV19 with TRBJ1-3; D gene ambiguous. The CDR3 sequence is 15 residues long. CDR1 and CDR2 (germline): LNHDA, SQIVND (reference sequence). Trimming took off 4 bases at V and 2 bases at J, with 12 bases between the two ends. The chain's CDR3 is CASSTSGGTGNTIYF. For the CDR3, the DNA is TGTGCCAGTAGTACCTCGGGAGGGACTGGAAACACCATATATTTT. Looking up the rest from reference TRBV19 and TRBJ1-3 gives the full variable domain: DGGITQSPKYLFRKEGQNVTLSCEQNLNHDAMYWYRQDPGQGLRLIYYSQIVNDFQKGDIAEGYSVSREKKESFPLTVTSAQKNPTAFYLCASSTSGGTGNTIYFGEGSWLTVV.

The chain is built from TRBV5-4 and TRBJ2-6; unclear D gene. The CDR3 length is 16 residues. Trimming took off 5 bases at V and 0 bases at J, with 12 bases between the two ends. In germline, CDR1 is SGHNT, CDR2 YYREEE (reference sequence). The CDR3 region has the DNA TGTGCCAGCAGTCCCCATCGGAGCTCTGGGGCCAACGTCCTGACTTTC. Translating it yields CASSPHRSSGANVLTF.

This clone has a handful of counts. V gene TRBV10-3 combines with J gene TRBJ1-5, with TRBD1 as a possible D gene (6 bases). The CDR3 runs 14 residues. The ends were cut back, 3 bases at V and 9 bases at J, with 15 bases in the middle. The germline gives CDR1 ENHRY, CDR2 SYGVKD. For the CDR3, the DNA is TGTGCCATCAGTGAAATGGGGGCCACCTGGCCCCAGCATTTT. Protein product: CAISEMGATWPQHF.

The J gene is TRBJ1-2, the V gene TRBV7-9, with 7 bases aligning to TRBD1. The V segment lost 5 bases and the J segment 8 bases; nucleotides outside the gene matches: 5. The CDR3 runs 12 residues. Per the germline V gene, CDR1 is SEHNR and CDR2 is FQNEAQ (reference sequence). CDR3 in amino acids: CASSPHRGGYTF. As DNA, the CDR3 is TGTGCCAGCAGCCCCCACAGGGGAGGCTACACCTTC.

Comment on this clone: The same CDR3 also results from other DNA sequences found in this sample. The chain employs TRBV2 and TRBJ2-3, with 13 nucleotides matching TRBD2. This CDR3 has 14 amino acids. Germline V gene lookup returns CDR1 SNHLY and CDR2 FYNNEI. V trimming: 4 bases; J trimming: 5 bases; junction bases outside the gene matches: 0. The CDR3 is CASSGTSGGDTQYF. CDR3 nucleotides: TGTGCCAGCAGTGGGACTAGCGGGGGAGATACGCAGTATTTT.

This clone occurred many times. V usage is TRBV7-3 and J usage is TRBJ2-2, with 7 bases identical to TRBD2. CDR3 length equals 15 residues. Germline CDR1 SGHTA, CDR2 FQGTGA. The V and J ends lost 4 bases and 1 base, in that order; junction bases with no gene match: 3. CDR3 coding DNA: TGTGCCAGCAGCTACTCGGGGGGGAACACCGGGGAGCTGTTTTTT. Amino acid sequence: CASSYSGGNTGELFF.

The rearrangement links TRBV27 to TRBJ1-2; tentatively, D is TRBD1 (6 bases). The CDR3 is 14 residues long. V lost 6 bases and J lost 7, with 18 bases in between. Germline V gene sequence: CDR1 MNHEY, CDR2 SMNVEV (reference sequence). CDR3 residues: CASRPRQVQGGYTF. CDR3 coding DNA: TGTGCCAGCAGGCCCAGACAGGTGCAGGGTGGCTACACCTTC.

The rearrangement uses TRBV2 and TRBJ1-2; possible D gene TRBD1, 6 bases. Trimming removed 7 bases at V and 6 bases at J, with 15 bases between. Germline CDR1 reads SNHLY; CDR2 reads FYNNEI. This CDR3 is built from 13 residues. CDR3: CASMWTDMNGYTF. The CDR3 nucleotides are TGTGCCAGCATGTGGACAGACATGAATGGCTACACCTTC.

The chain couples TRBV11-2 to TRBJ2-3; D unresolved. The germline gives CDR1 SGHAT, CDR2 FQNNGV. CDR3 length equals 14 residues. V gave up 5 bases and J gave up 5 bases, with 14 bases separating them. CDR3 nucleotide sequence: TGTGCCAGCAGCCGATCTCGGGTTGGAGATACGCAGTATTTT. It is translated as CASSRSRVGDTQYF.

V is TRBV6-1 and J is TRBJ1-5, with D unresolved. Germline V gives CDR1 MNHNS, CDR2 SASEGT. V gave up 2 bases and J gave up 4 bases, with 6 bases separating them. This CDR3 has 13 amino acids. The DNA for the CDR3 is TGTGCCAGCAGTGAAACATCAAATCAGCCCCAGCATTTT. Protein: CASSETSNQPQHF.

The chain carries TRBV19 and TRBJ2-3; TRBD2 agrees at 9 bases. CDR3 length: 16 amino acids. The germline gives CDR1 LNHDA, CDR2 SQIVND (reference sequence). V shed 6 bases and J 5 bases; nucleotides not matched to a gene: 12. The CDR3 DNA sequence: TGTGCCAGTAGCCGAACCGCGGGGGGGCAGGTAGATACGCAGTATTTT. Its translation: CASSRTAGGQVDTQYF. The full variable domain, completed using reference TRBV19 and TRBJ2-3, is DGGITQSPKYLFRKEGQNVTLSCEQNLNHDAMYWYRQDPGQGLRLIYYSQIVNDFQKGDIAEGYSVSREKKESFPLTVTSAQKNPTAFYLCASSRTAGGQVDTQYFGPGTRLTVL.

The chain joins TRBV5-4 to TRBJ1-3, with D possibly being TRBD1 (5 bases). The CDR3 sequence is 13 residues long. Germline V gene data show CDR1 as SGHNT and CDR2 as YYREEE (reference sequence). V lost 1 base, J lost 3 bases, and 5 bases lay in between. The CDR3 region is CASSLRGGNTIYF. The CDR3 DNA sequence: TGTGCCAGCAGCTTGAGGGGTGGAAACACCATATATTTT.